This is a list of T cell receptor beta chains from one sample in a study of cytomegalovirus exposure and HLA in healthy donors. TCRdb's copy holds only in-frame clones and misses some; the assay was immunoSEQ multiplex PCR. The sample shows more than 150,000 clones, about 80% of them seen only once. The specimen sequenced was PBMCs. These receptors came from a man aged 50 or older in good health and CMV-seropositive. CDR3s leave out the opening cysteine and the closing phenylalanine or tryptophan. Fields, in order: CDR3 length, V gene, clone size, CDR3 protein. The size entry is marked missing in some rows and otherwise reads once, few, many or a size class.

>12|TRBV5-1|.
ASSLGQGSETQY
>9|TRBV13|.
ASSSNSPLH
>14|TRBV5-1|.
ASSLARQGGADTQY
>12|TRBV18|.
ASSPSTGSNEQF
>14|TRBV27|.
ASSWIGGVSTGELF
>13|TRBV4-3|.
ASSTAQGNTGELF
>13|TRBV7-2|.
ASSWADSGANVLT
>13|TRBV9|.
ASSVDRDPPNEQF
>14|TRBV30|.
AWSPTRGLSSYEQY
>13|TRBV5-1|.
ASSLEPSLNSGYT
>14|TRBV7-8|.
ASSLANRVLGEKLF
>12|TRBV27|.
ASSFSGEQETQY
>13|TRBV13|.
ASRQTGASGNTIY
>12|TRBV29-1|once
SAPTPANTGELF
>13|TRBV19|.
ASSKDRALDSPLH
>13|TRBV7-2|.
ASSKEVVSDSPLH
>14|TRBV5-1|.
ASSLRTSGNTGELF
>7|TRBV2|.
ASGPEQY
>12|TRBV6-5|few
ASSPRGVMDEQF
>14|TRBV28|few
ASSLVTGNMNTEAF
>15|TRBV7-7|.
ASSQQGTELYNSPLH
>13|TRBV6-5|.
ASSYPGQGYTEAF
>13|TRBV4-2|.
ASSLGQETNNEQF
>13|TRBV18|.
ASSPPAGSRNTQY
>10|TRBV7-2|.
ASSLGRKGAF
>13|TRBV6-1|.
ASSDQGRSSTEAF
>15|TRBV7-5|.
VRSLGIAGGRTDTQY
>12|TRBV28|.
ASRRDRVNVGYT
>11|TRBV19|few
ASEQVKYQPQH
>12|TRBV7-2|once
ASSSSANTGELF
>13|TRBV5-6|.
ASSFDSSNTGELF
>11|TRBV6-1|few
ASRQGYRNIQY
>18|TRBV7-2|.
ASSLARPGLAGLDPWEQF
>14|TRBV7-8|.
ASSSPGGYTNYGYT
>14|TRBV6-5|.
ASSYWDNAYPYEQY
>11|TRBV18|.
ASSRDRGAEQF
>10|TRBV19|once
ASGTGNQPQH
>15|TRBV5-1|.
ASSLGLTGDGDTEAF
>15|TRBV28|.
ASSLGGPGGGSTEAF
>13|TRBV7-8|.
ASSLVTTSTDTQY
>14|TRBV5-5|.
ASSLVRGTPGEKLF
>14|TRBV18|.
ASSQGTGAGANVLT
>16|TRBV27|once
ASSRFPDSRGSNQPQH
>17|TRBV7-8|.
ASSAPATGVGYSNQPQH
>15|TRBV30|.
AWSGLAGAATNEKLF
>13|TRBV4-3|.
ASSQDSGAPGEQF
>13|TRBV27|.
ASQTGTGYNSPLH
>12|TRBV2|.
ASSQGVMNTEAF
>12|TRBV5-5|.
ASSSGLRQETQY
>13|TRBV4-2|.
ASSPTGNQDNEQF
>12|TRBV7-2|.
ASSPSSSSYEQY
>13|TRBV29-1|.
SARPGQGKGYEQY
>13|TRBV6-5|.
ASSRRGGAGEPQH
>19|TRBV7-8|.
ASSLFRGRTSGGPLQETQY